The rows below give T cell receptor beta chains drawn from one sample of a study of blood T cells in healthy people across ages. TCRdb re-analysed the 5' RACE reads in MiXCR, keeping a single row per CDR3 protein. Of approximately 800,000 distinct CDR3 sequences listed, 25% were seen once; the top ten hold 3.7%. This same sample was also part of a study on T cells of mothers and their children.

The sequenced material came from blood. These receptors came from a boy younger than 18 in good health. The CDR3 runs from the conserved cysteine through the conserved F or W. The order of the fields is clone size, V gene, CDR3 protein. Size tells how often a clone was seen (once, few, many) or the class of an expanded clone, and some rows leave it out.

abundance: once
v_gene: TRBV14
CDR3aa: CASSQGAYYEQYF

abundance: few
v_gene: TRBV19
CDR3aa: CASGGTGDQPQHF

abundance: .
v_gene: TRBV11-2
CDR3aa: CASMDTTKNIQYF

abundance: few
v_gene: TRBV7-9
CDR3aa: CASSPPASGNDNEQFF

abundance: few
v_gene: TRBV20-1
CDR3aa: CSGRVLAGGGGGAEQYF

abundance: few
v_gene: TRBV4-3
CDR3aa: CASSHYYSPGEEKLFF

abundance: .
v_gene: TRBV7-9
CDR3aa: CASSTHSGRTNCEQYF

abundance: few
v_gene: TRBV28
CDR3aa: CASSLTGGGADTQYF

abundance: .
v_gene: TRBV12-3/TRBV12-4
CDR3aa: CASSLRRSYNSPLHF

abundance: .
v_gene: TRBV7-9
CDR3aa: CASSGPTGYGEQFF

abundance: few
v_gene: TRBV20-1
CDR3aa: CSAGIKSSLHF

abundance: few
v_gene: TRBV5-1
CDR3aa: CASSFGGSDTGELFF

abundance: .
v_gene: TRBV11-2
CDR3aa: CASSYPTGGPESSYNEQFF

abundance: .
v_gene: TRBV7-2
CDR3aa: CASTRSAEPGETQYF

abundance: .
v_gene: TRBV5-5
CDR3aa: CASSSAQYQETQYF

abundance: .
v_gene: TRBV7-2
CDR3aa: CASSWTRGANEKLFF

abundance: .
v_gene: TRBV29-1
CDR3aa: CSVEGDPIRDEQFF

abundance: .
v_gene: TRBV21-1
CDR3aa: CASSKDWGRSLCREQYF

abundance: .
v_gene: TRBV4-2
CDR3aa: CASSQPGQNTEAFF

abundance: few
v_gene: TRBV29-1
CDR3aa: CSVEVPGVEKTQYF

abundance: .
v_gene: TRBV9
CDR3aa: CASSVGTTRTDTQYF

abundance: .
v_gene: TRBV12-3/TRBV12-4
CDR3aa: CASSSTSGGPFF

abundance: .
v_gene: TRBV9
CDR3aa: CASSVEGTGSQPQHF

abundance: .
v_gene: TRBV11-2
CDR3aa: CASSFLPIGETQYF

abundance: .
v_gene: TRBV28
CDR3aa: CASSAASSPYEQYF

abundance: many
v_gene: TRBV5-1
CDR3aa: CASSLPLSGANVLTF

abundance: few
v_gene: TRBV7-2
CDR3aa: CAKTGSTDTQYF

abundance: few
v_gene: TRBV29-1
CDR3aa: CSVETLGGDTQYF

abundance: few
v_gene: TRBV20-1
CDR3aa: CSARDRPGQETQYF

abundance: .
v_gene: TRBV10-3
CDR3aa: CAISDTGETGNTIYF

abundance: many
v_gene: TRBV5-1
CDR3aa: CASSLGFEQYF

abundance: few
v_gene: TRBV19
CDR3aa: CASSTDHTWDEQFF

abundance: .
v_gene: TRBV6-6
CDR3aa: CASSTRGLAGEFYNEQFF

abundance: .
v_gene: TRBV6-1
CDR3aa: CASRGRELGATDTQYF

abundance: .
v_gene: TRBV6-5
CDR3aa: CASSTDGEQYF

abundance: few
v_gene: TRBV28
CDR3aa: CASRPGFSSYEQYF

abundance: many
v_gene: TRBV5-1
CDR3aa: CASSLGSGELFF

abundance: .
v_gene: TRBV2
CDR3aa: CASSLRGENSPLHF